This TCR beta chain was obtained from a study of PD-L1 blockade in urothelial cancer. Study-wide context: Blood analyses occurred 3 weeks (second dose) and 6 weeks post treatment start.

The protocol was immunoSEQ multiplex PCR, while the TCRdb copy is restricted to in-frame clones and leaves out a portion. The sample shows tens of thousands of clones, approximately 72% of them seen only once. Documented time point: pretreatment peripheral blood. Germline CDR1 SQVTM, CDR2 ANQGSEA. Trimming left V 1 base short and J 4 bases short, with 7 bases between. CDR3 length: 13 residues. This chain connects TRBV29-1 to TRBJ2-2; D is undetermined. The origin of this receptor is a man aged 70 or older with urothelial cancer. The material sequenced was PBMCs, taken around atezolizumab (anti-PD-L1) treatment. The DNA for the CDR3 is TGCAGCGTTGAAGTGGCAGTCACCGGGGAGCTGTTTTTT. Translation: CSVEVAVTGELFF.